Included here is one T cell receptor (beta chain) sequence, with context. DNA at approximately 200 ng, tens of thousands of T cell genomes, went into sorted-subset replicate PCRs. TCRdb keeps only in-frame clones here, not all; method: immunoSEQ multiplex PCR. The table lists about 2.2 million clones, around 93% of them singletons. This entry is derived from a study of shared clonotypes between healthy human individuals. Naive CD8 cells, CD45RO-negative and positively selected for CCR7, excluded terminally differentiated effector memory CD45RA+ cells. Every donor was a Caucasian adult from Nashville, Tennessee. From germline, CDR1 is MNHEY and CDR2 SVGAGI. Trimming stripped 0 bases from V and 5 bases from J, with 7 bases between. CDR3 length: 13 amino acids.

Material: naive CD8+ T cells from PBMCs. The receptor was derived from a man between 18 and 29 years old in good health. Some clones in this sample may be carry-over from other donors' samples. The chain uses TRBV6-5 and TRBJ2-5; D uncertain. The CDR3 DNA reads as TGTGCCAGCAGTTACTCAAACTTGGAGACCCAGTACTTC. Its protein is CASSYSNLETQYF.